The 8 T cell receptor beta chains in this list originate from one sample, sequenced in a study of shared T cell receptors in the human thymus. Generated by immunoSEQ multiplex PCR, the TCRdb table keeps only in-frame clones and is missing some. The data contain hundreds of thousands of clones, around 87% of them singletons. These sequences were also reported in another study, on human thymus T cells.

Input material: thymocytes. The receptors shown here come from a boy younger than two with a congenital heart defect.

This clone has only one observation. The V call is TRBV19, the J call TRBJ1-2, with 7 bases fitting TRBD1. Germline V CDR1 and CDR2: LNHDA, SQIVND (reference sequence). The CDR3 is 16 amino acids. The V and J ends lost 3 bases and 5 bases, in that order; junction bases with no gene match: 12. The CDR3 nucleotides read TGTGCCAGTAGTATCGGGGACAGTCGCTCACCGTATGGCTACACCTTC. Its protein is CASSIGDSRSPYGYTF.

The chain combines TRBV19 with TRBJ1-5; a possible D gene is TRBD1 (6 bases). CDR1 LNHDA and CDR2 SQIVND come from the germline V gene (reference sequence). V shed 4 bases and J shed 0 bases, with 13 bases lying between them. The CDR3 has 16 residues. As DNA, the CDR3 is TGTGCCAGTAGTACGGACAGTCCTTATAGCAATCAGCCCCAGCATTTT. Its protein product is CASSTDSPYSNQPQHF.

The rearrangement links TRBV6-7 to TRBJ2-5, with D possibly TRBD2 on 6 matching bases. The J call could be wrong; TRBJ2-7 is a better fit for the DNA end. TRBV6-7 is recorded as an ORF, its role being uncertain. CDR3 length: 18 residues. This CDR3 reads CASSYRSNRRAPSYEQYF. For the CDR3, the DNA is TGTGCCAGCAGTTACCGGTCGAATAGGAGGGCACCCTCCTACGAGCAGTACTTC.

The gene calls are TRBV19 and TRBJ2-5; TRBD2 agrees at 9 bases. The J segment lost 2 bases and the V segment lost 5 bases, leaving 12 bases of the junction unmatched. CDR1 is LNHDA, CDR2 SQIVND, per germline (reference sequence). This CDR3 is 17 amino acids long. The CDR3 coding sequence is TGTGCCAGTAGTGGGGCGGGAGGGCCGGTGATGCAAGAGACCCAGTACTTC. It yields the protein CASSGAGGPVMQETQYF.

Concerning this clone: The same CDR3 arises from other DNA sequences in this sample as well. The chain joins TRBV5-1 to TRBJ2-3; tentatively, D is TRBD2 (6 bases). The germline gives CDR1 SGHRS, CDR2 YFSETQ. The CDR3 totals 15 residues. V gave up 0 bases and J gave up 1 base, with 9 bases separating them. The CDR3 coding sequence is TGCGCCAGCAGCTTGGCCTCGGGGGGCACAGATACGCAGTATTTT. As protein: CASSLASGGTDTQYF.

This clone showed up just once. The chain couples TRBV5-4 to TRBJ2-1; 8 bases align to TRBD2. The CDR3 length is 15 residues. Losses at the gene ends were 7 bases for V and 3 bases for J; bases not matched to a gene: 9. Germline V lookup: CDR1 SGHNT, CDR2 YYREEE (reference sequence). CDR3 in amino acids: CASGPRTSLYNEQFF. The CDR3 nucleotides read TGTGCCAGCGGCCCCCGGACTAGCCTCTACAATGAGCAGTTCTTC.

The V call is TRBV28, the J call TRBJ2-3; 9 nucleotides agree with TRBD2. The CDR3 runs 18 residues. The germline CDR1 and CDR2 sequences are MDHEN and SYDVKM. V shed 2 bases, J shed 6 bases, and the junction held 15 bases outside the gene matches. The CDR3 nucleotides are TGTGCCAGCAGTTTACGGCACGGGCAAGCGGGGGGTTCGGATACGCAGTATTTT. Translating gives CASSLRHGQAGGSDTQYF.

This sequence joins TRBV15 and TRBJ2-5; TRBD2 agrees at 8 bases. This CDR3 contains 19 residues. Germline V gives CDR1 LNHNV, CDR2 YYDKDF (reference sequence). V shed 3 bases and J 5 bases; nucleotides not matched to a gene: 20. CDR3 region: CATSSHRGGPSDQEETQYF. The CDR3 bases are TGTGCCACCAGCAGTCACCGGGGGGGGCCTAGCGATCAAGAGGAGACCCAGTACTTC.